This T cell receptor (beta chain) was captured in a study of vaccination effects on CD4 cells after COVID-19. CD4+ T cells specific for antigen were expanded with viral peptide pools by the ViraFEST assay before sequencing. Culture proceeded for approximately 10 days, and CD4+ T cells were then isolated. Participants received two doses of either the BNT162b2 or mRNA-1273 vaccine. The assay was immunoSEQ multiplex PCR, and TCRdb's table has in-frame clones only and misses some. The sample yields 15,000 or so clones, roughly 68% seen once. There are 14 residues in the CDR3. V shed 3 bases and J shed 6 bases, with 11 bases lying between them. Germline CDR1 is MGHDK and CDR2 is SYGVNS. Concerning this clone: Its antigen remains unknown.

The chain employs TRBV25-1 and TRBJ2-2; D not resolved. This TCR derives from a human donor who received a COVID-19 vaccine. The sequencing used CD4+ T cells from PBMCs cultured with SARS-CoV-2 spike peptides, collected after COVID-19 vaccination. CDR3 protein: CASSEISTSGELFF. The CDR3 region has the DNA TGTGCCAGCAGTGAGATTTCGACTTCCGGGGAGCTGTTTTTT.